Included here is one T cell receptor (beta chain) sequence, with context. The sample holds other DNA sequences that translate to the same CDR3. The data are from a study of blood T cell repertoires in COVID-19. Background on the study: Sample material is recorded as cDNA or gDNA derived from T cells, B-cell-depleted T cells, or PBMCs.

Profiling relied on immunoSEQ multiplex PCR, and the TCRdb table lists in-frame clones only, not all of them. Found here are 180,000 or so clones, 75% to 85% of them singletons; the top ten hold nearly 15%. Cohort assignment relied on participant-reported clinical history. The CDR3 is 11 amino acids. Germline loops: CDR1 ENHRY, CDR2 SYGVKD. V was pared by 10 bases and J by 4 bases, with 10 bases between. Specimen: PBMCs or T cells enriched from blood (not recorded which). J is TRBJ1-1 and V is TRBV10-3; D unresolved. The clonotype was recovered from a man aged 50-59 years who had recovered from COVID-19. The CDR3 is CATSRGTEAFF. The CDR3 DNA reads TGTGCCACGAGCCGTGGCACTGAAGCTTTCTTT.